These 14 T cell receptor beta chains were all obtained from the same sample, sequenced in a study of T cells in Graves' hyperthyroidism and ophthalmopathy (dated by TCRdb to 2018 to 2020). The method was multiplex PCR. For sequencing, an Illumina HiSeq 2000 was employed. TCR beta CDR3 regions were amplified from RNA transcripts. For the first round of RT-PCR on the TCR CDR3, the HTBI primer set was used together with the Qiagen OneStep RT-PCR kit. TCRdb handled the public reads itself, with Q25 trimming in fastp and clone calling in MiXCR, and kept productive beta chains. Each CDR3 protein gets just one entry, which takes the most common genes and DNA from the rows behind it. For this sample the table gives 600,000 to 650,000 distinct CDR3 sequences, of which 15% to 20% were detected only once. The top ten hold less than 4.5% of the sample. The material sequenced was blood. The receptors come from a woman in her twenties or thirties with Graves' hyperthyroidism.

This clonotype was counted ten times or more. This sequence joins TRBV6-1 and TRBJ2-6, with D tentatively TRBD1 or TRBD2 (5 bases each). Deletions cut 4 bases from V and 0 bases from J, with 25 bases between. The CDR3 runs to 21 residues. Germline V gene sequence: CDR1 MNHNS, CDR2 SASEGT. CDR3 loop: CASSARGAGRAHSSGANVLTF. In DNA form, the CDR3 reads TGTGCCAGCAGTGCGAGAGGGGCAGGACGAGCCCACTCCTCTGGGGCCAACGTCCTGACTTTC.

This clonotype was seen more than once but under ten times. This chain joins TRBV27 and TRBJ2-1; TRBD2 might be the D (6 bases). Germline values: CDR1 MNHEY, CDR2 SMNVEV (reference sequence). This CDR3 has 15 residues. Deletions cut 5 bases from V and 3 bases from J, with 14 bases between. CDR3 amino acids: CASSDGGPLYNEQFF. The DNA of the CDR3 is TGTGCCAGCAGTGACGGGGGACCTCTCTACAATGAGCAGTTCTTC.

This clonotype was seen at least ten times. The V and J genes are TRBV6-1 and TRBJ2-7; 14 bases agree with TRBD2. With 5 bases clipped from V and 5 bases from J, the junction kept 8 bases outside the gene matches. The CDR3 is 16 amino acids. Looked up from germline, CDR1 is MNHNS and CDR2 is SASEGT. The chain's CDR3 is CASSSPGLAGAHEQYF. CDR3 bases: TGTGCCAGCAGTAGCCCGGGACTAGCGGGAGCCCACGAGCAGTACTTC.

Only a few counts were recorded for this clonotype. This may arise from a read error, as a much more abundant clone is one base away. V usage is TRBV28 and J usage is TRBJ2-1; 7 bases line up with TRBD2. V was clipped by 4 bases and J by 7 bases; unmatched bases: 13. This CDR3 is 16 amino acids long. Per the germline V gene, CDR1 is MDHEN and CDR2 is SYDVKM. The CDR3 is CASSSWTGGRRNEQFF. The CDR3 nucleotides read TGTGCCAGCAGTTCCTGGACTGGCGGGAGACGGAATGAGCAGTTCTTC. Complete variable domain (other parts from reference TRBV28 and TRBJ2-1): DVKVTQSSRYLVKRTGEKVFLECVQDMDHENMFWYRQDPGLGLRLIYFSYDVKMKEKGDIPEGYSVSREKKERFSLILESASTNQTSMYLCASSSWTGGRRNEQFFGPGTRLTVL.

This chain links TRBV5-6 with TRBJ2-7; 8 positions agree with TRBD1. CDR1 and CDR2 (germline): SGHDT, YYEEEE. This CDR3 has 15 amino acids. The V gene end was trimmed by 2 bases and the J gene end by 3 bases; junction bases not matched to a gene: 7. Here the CDR3 reads CASSFSLGQGYEQYF. For the CDR3, the DNA is TGTGCCAGCAGCTTTAGCCTAGGACAGGGCTACGAGCAGTACTTC.

This clonotype has a count of ten or more. The rearrangement joins TRBV28 to TRBJ2-1; 11 bases agree with TRBD2. In germline, CDR1 is MDHEN, CDR2 SYDVKM. J gave up 6 bases and V 6 bases, and 10 bases lay outside the gene matches. The CDR3 is 16 amino acids. The CDR3 sequence is CASSTPRTSGSNEQFF. The CDR3 region has the DNA TGTGCCAGCAGCACGCCCCGGACTAGCGGGTCCAATGAGCAGTTCTTC.

This clonotype was seen a few times. The rearrangement joins TRBV9 to TRBJ1-1; 7 bases fit TRBD1. Trimming cost V 3 bases and J 0 bases; bases outside gene matches: 8. Per the germline V gene, CDR1 is SGDLS and CDR2 is YYNGEE. The CDR3 runs 16 residues. Written as DNA, the CDR3 is TGTGCCAGCAGCGCCCGGACAGGCGCTATGAACACTGAAGCTTTCTTT. It yields the protein CASSARTGAMNTEAFF.

This clonotype turned up a few times. The rearrangement uses TRBV28 and TRBJ2-7, with D uncertain. V lost 6 bases and J lost 4, with 16 bases in between. This CDR3 is 14 amino acids long. From germline, CDR1 is MDHEN and CDR2 SYDVKM. The CDR3 sequence is CASSPPDRTYEQYF. In DNA form, the CDR3 reads TGTGCCAGCAGCCCTCCAGACCGAACTTACGAGCAGTACTTC.

This clonotype showed up many times. The chain employs TRBV11-2 and TRBJ1-1; D call uncertain. Germline CDR1 reads SGHAT; CDR2 reads FQNNGV. Trimming cost V 3 bases and J 4 bases, with 12 bases left between them. There are 14 residues in the CDR3. This chain's CDR3 is CASSLERGSTEAFF. CDR3 coding DNA: TGTGCCAGCAGCTTGGAACGGGGAAGCACTGAAGCTTTCTTT.

This clonotype has only a few counts. V is TRBV30 and J is TRBJ2-7; possibly TRBD2 for D (6 bases). The CDR3 is 16 residues long. Trimming took off 1 base at V and 2 bases at J, with 18 bases between the two ends. The germline V gene encodes CDR1 GTSNPN and CDR2 SVGIG (reference sequence). The CDR3 coding sequence is TGTGCCTGGAGTGGAGGGACTCACTACAACCCCTACGAGCAGTACTTC. This sequence encodes CAWSGGTHYNPYEQYF.

In this sample, this clonotype turned up a few times. The chain couples TRBV9 to TRBJ1-3, with D maybe TRBD1 (6 bases). This CDR3 comprises 15 residues. The germline V and J ends were trimmed by 4 bases and 0 bases, with 11 bases remaining between them. CDR1 SGDLS and CDR2 YYNGEE come from the germline V gene. DNA for the CDR3: TGTGCCAGCAGCCTTGACAGGAACTCTGGAAACACCATATATTTT. Translated, it gives CASSLDRNSGNTIYF.

This clonotype was detected a few times. This CDR3 reads CASSVRLAGFVDTQYF. For the CDR3, the DNA is TGTGCCAGCAGCGTAAGACTAGCGGGATTCGTCGATACGCAGTATTTT. The chain has TRBV7-9 and TRBJ2-3; 11 bases match TRBD2. V lost 5 bases, J lost 6 bases, and 10 bases stayed unmatched. The CDR3 has 16 residues. CDR1 and CDR2 (germline): SEHNR, FQNEAQ (reference sequence).

This clonotype was detected many times. The genes are TRBV20-1 and TRBJ2-7; 14 bases agree with TRBD2. The V gene's germline CDR1 is DFQATT and CDR2 SNEGSKA (reference sequence). CDR3 length: 11 amino acids. CDR3 in amino acids: CGLAGGNEQYF. The CDR3 nucleotides read TGCGGACTAGCGGGAGGAAACGAGCAGTACTTC.

This clonotype was seen at least ten times. The V gene is TRBV11-2, the J gene TRBJ1-5; no clear D gene. The V and J ends lost 3 bases and 5 bases respectively, with 14 bases between them. Germline CDR1 and CDR2: SGHAT and FQNNGV. The CDR3 has 15 residues. The CDR3: CASSLRGGSDQPQHF. CDR3 nucleotide sequence: TGTGCCAGCAGCTTGCGTGGAGGGAGTGATCAGCCCCAGCATTTT.